Below, 5 T cell receptor beta chains from the same sample are listed, as sequenced in a study of cytomegalovirus exposure and HLA in healthy donors. This table comes from immunoSEQ multiplex PCR, and its TCRdb copy is limited to in-frame clones, with some not included. The sample has 90,000 to 150,000 clones; 85% to 90% are singletons. Sequencing used PBMCs. The origin of the receptors is a woman between 18 and 29 years old in good health and CMV-seropositive.

This clone came up a few times. The chain recombines TRBV7-2 with TRBJ1-2; 7 bases are shared with TRBD1. This CDR3 is built from 13 residues. CDR1 and CDR2 from the germline V gene are SGHTA and FQGNSA. V lost 6 bases and J lost 8; bases outside the gene matches: 9. The CDR3 DNA is TGTGCCAGCAGGTCAGAGGGGACAGAAGGCTACACCTTC. It encodes CASRSEGTEGYTF.

The chain joins TRBV5-4 to TRBJ2-7; 9 bases agree with TRBD1. The CDR3 runs 16 residues. CDR1 is SGHNT, CDR2 YYREEE, per germline (reference sequence). V lost 2 bases and J lost 1; bases outside the gene matches: 7. The chain's CDR3 is CASSFTGTGHSYEQYF. CDR3 sequence (DNA): TGTGCCAGCAGCTTCACCGGGACAGGGCATTCCTACGAGCAGTACTTC.

This sequence joins TRBV11-2 and TRBJ2-5; TRBD2 matches 15 bases. V lost 5 bases to trimming and J lost 5 bases; unmatched junction nucleotides: 9. Looked up from germline, CDR1 is SGHAT and CDR2 is FQNNGV. CDR3 length: 17 amino acids. The CDR3 reads CASSPSGLAGGGETQYF. CDR3 bases: TGTGCCAGCAGCCCCTCGGGACTAGCGGGGGGTGGGGAGACCCAGTACTTC.

V usage is TRBV6-5 and J usage is TRBJ1-2, with 7 bases lining up with TRBD1. Per the germline V gene, CDR1 is MNHEY and CDR2 is SVGAGI. V gave up 6 bases and J gave up 3 bases; unmatched junction bases: 10. This CDR3 spans 15 amino acids. CDR3 bases: TGTGCCAGCAGCCCGACAGGGTTTGGGGACTATGGCTACACCTTC. Translating gives CASSPTGFGDYGYTF.

This clone was observed a handful of times. The genes are TRBV18 and TRBJ1-1; 7 bases line up with TRBD1. Germline-derived CDR1 and CDR2 are KGHSH and LQKENI. The CDR3 sequence is 14 residues long. Trimming cost V 4 bases and J 7 bases; bases outside gene matches: 9. In nucleotides, the CDR3 is TGTGCCAGCTCACTACGAAAGGGGACAGTTGAAGCTTTCTTT. Protein: CASSLRKGTVEAFF.